The sequence of this T cell receptor beta chain was determined in a study of blood T cell repertoires in COVID-19. Study overall: Specimens from acute and convalescent COVID-19 originated in the United States, Italy and Spain. From T cells, B-cell-depleted T cells, or PBMCs came the material, which was cDNA or gDNA.

This clone was observed a few times. Original handling: Reference gene primer amplification gave nucleated cell count estimates. The method was immunoSEQ multiplex PCR; TCRdb's version includes in-frame clones alone and lacks a portion of them. Clone size and the V and J calls come from that table; the DNA yielded D and trimming. The data show about 50,000 clones, about four fifths seen once. Followed over time, Seattle patients had been enrolled while infection was active. What was sequenced was peripheral blood. This sequence originates from a woman of 80 years or more with COVID-19, enrolled during active disease.

CDR3 sequence reads: CASAPGTFSYEQYF. DNA for the CDR3: TGTGCCAGCGCCCCCGGGACATTTTCCTACGAGCAGTACTTC. The rearrangement joins TRBV25-1 to TRBJ2-7; possible D gene TRBD1, 6 bases. V was cut by 8 bases and J by 1 base, with 15 bases left in between. The CDR3 consists of 14 residues. Germline-derived CDR1 and CDR2 are MGHDK and SYGVNS.